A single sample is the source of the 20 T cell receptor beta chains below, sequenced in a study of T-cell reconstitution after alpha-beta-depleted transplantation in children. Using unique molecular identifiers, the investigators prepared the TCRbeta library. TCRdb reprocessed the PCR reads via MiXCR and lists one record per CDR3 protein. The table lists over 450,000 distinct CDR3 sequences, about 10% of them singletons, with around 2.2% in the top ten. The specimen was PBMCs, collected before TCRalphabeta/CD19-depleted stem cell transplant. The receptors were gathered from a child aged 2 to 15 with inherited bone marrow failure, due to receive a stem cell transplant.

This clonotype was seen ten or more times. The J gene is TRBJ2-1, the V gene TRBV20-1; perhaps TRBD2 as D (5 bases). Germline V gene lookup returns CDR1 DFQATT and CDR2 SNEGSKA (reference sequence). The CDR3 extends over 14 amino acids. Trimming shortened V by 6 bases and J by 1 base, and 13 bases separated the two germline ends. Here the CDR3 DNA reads TGCAGTGCCAATGGACTGGTATCCTACAATGAGCAGTTCTTC. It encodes CSANGLVSYNEQFF.

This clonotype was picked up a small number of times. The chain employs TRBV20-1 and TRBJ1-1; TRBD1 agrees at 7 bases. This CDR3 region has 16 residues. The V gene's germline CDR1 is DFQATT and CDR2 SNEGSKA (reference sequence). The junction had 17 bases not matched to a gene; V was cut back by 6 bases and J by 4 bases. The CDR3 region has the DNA TGCAGTGCAGCATTGCCCCACAGGGGATTGGGCACTGAAGCTTTCTTT. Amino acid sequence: CSAALPHRGLGTEAFF.

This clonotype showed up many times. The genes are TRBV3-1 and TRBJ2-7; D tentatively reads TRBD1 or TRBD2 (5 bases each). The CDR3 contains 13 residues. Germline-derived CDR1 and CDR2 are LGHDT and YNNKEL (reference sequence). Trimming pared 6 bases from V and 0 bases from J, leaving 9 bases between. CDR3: CASRRDGSYEQYF. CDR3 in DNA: TGTGCCAGCAGACGGGACGGCTCCTACGAGCAGTACTTC.

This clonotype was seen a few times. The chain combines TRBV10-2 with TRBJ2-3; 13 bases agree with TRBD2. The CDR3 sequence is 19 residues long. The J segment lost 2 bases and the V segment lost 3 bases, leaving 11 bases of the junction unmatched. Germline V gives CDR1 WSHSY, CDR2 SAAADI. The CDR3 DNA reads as TGCGCCAGCAGTGAAGCCCCCTGGACTAGCGGGAGCTTCACAGATACGCAGTATTTT. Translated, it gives CASSEAPWTSGSFTDTQYF.

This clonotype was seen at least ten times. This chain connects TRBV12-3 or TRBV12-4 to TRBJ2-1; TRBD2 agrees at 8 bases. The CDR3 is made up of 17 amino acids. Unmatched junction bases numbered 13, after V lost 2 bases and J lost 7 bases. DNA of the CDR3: TGTGCCAGCAGTTTAATCCAACTAGCGGCCCCGGGAAATGAGCAGTTCTTC. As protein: CASSLIQLAAPGNEQFF.

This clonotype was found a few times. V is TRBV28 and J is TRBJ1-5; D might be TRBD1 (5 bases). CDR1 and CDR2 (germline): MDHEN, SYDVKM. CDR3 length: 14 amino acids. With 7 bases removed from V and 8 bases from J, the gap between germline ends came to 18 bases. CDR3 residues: CASTLLGLVEPQHF. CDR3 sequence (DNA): TGTGCCAGCACCCTACTGGGACTCGTAGAGCCCCAGCATTTT.

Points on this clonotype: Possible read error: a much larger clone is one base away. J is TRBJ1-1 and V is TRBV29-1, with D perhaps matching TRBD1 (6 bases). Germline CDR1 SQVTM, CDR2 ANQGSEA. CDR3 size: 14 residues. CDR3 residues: CSGEGGRGFTEAFF. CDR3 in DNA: TGCAGCGGTGAAGGGGGAAGGGGTTTCACTGAAGCTTTCTTT.

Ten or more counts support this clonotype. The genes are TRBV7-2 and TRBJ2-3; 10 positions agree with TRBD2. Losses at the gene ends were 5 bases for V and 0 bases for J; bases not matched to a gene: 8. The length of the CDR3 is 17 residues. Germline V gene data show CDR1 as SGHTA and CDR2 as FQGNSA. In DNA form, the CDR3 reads TGTGCCAGCAGCCCCGAGCGGGAGGGCCACAGCACAGATACGCAGTATTTT. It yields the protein CASSPEREGHSTDTQYF.

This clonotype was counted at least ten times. The CDR3 sequence: CASGREPGDEQFF. CDR3 sequence (DNA): TGTGCTAGTGGGAGAGAACCTGGAGATGAGCAGTTCTTC. The V call is TRBV12-5, the J call TRBJ2-1, with unresolved D. Trimming shortened V by 6 bases and J by 8 bases, and 14 bases separated the two germline ends. Germline CDR1 is LGHNT and CDR2 is FRNRAP. The CDR3 runs to 13 residues.

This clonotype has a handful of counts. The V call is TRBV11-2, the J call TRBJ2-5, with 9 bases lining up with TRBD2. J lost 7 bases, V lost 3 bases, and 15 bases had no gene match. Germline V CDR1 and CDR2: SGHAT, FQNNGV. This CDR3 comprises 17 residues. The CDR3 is CASSFSRGRGHIGTQYF. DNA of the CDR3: TGTGCCAGCAGCTTTTCGCGCGGGAGGGGCCATATAGGGACCCAGTACTTC.

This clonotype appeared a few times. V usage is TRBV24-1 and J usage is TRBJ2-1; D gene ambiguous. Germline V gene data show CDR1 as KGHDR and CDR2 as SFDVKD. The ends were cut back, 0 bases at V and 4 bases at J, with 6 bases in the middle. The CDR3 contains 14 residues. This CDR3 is CATSDLTEYNEQFF. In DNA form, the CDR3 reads TGTGCCACCAGTGATTTGACAGAATACAATGAGCAGTTCTTC.

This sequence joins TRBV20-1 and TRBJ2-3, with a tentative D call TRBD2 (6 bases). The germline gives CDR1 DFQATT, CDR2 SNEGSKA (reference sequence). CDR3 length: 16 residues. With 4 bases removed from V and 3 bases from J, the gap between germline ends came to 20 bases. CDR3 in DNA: TGCAGTGCTACACCAGAGGACTACACCGAAACAGATACGCAGTATTTT. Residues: CSATPEDYTETDTQYF.

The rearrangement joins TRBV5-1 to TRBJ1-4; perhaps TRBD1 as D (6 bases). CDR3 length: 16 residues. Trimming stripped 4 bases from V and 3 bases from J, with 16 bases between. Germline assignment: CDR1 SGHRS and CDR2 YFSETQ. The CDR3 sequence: CASSIGTRNANEKLFF. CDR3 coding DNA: TGCGCCAGCAGCATCGGGACACGGAACGCTAATGAAAAACTGTTTTTT.

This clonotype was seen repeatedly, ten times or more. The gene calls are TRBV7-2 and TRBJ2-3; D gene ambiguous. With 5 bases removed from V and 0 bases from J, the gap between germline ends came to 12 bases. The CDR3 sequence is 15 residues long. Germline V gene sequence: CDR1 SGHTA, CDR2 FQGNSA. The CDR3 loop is CASSLRMRSTDTQYF. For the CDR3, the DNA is TGTGCCAGCAGCCTCCGGATGCGGAGCACAGATACGCAGTATTTT.

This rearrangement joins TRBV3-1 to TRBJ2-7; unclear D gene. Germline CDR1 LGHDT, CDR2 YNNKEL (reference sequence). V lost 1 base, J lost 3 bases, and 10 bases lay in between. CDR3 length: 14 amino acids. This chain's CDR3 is CASSQGPPLYEQYF. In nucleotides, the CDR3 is TGTGCCAGCAGCCAAGGACCACCACTCTACGAGCAGTACTTC.

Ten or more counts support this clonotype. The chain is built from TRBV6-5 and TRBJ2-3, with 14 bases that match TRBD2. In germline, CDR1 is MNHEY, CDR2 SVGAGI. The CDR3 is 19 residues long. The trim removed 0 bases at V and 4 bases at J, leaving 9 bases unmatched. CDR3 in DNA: TGTGCCAGCAGTTACTCGAAACCGGGACTAGCGGGAGTACCAGATACGCAGTATTTT. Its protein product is CASSYSKPGLAGVPDTQYF.

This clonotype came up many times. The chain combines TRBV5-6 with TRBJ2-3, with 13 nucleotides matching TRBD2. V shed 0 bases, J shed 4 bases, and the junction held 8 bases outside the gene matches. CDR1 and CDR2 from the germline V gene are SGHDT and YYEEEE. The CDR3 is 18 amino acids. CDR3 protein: CASSLGLWTSGSADTQYF. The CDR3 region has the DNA TGTGCCAGCAGCTTGGGCCTGTGGACTAGCGGGAGTGCAGATACGCAGTATTTT.

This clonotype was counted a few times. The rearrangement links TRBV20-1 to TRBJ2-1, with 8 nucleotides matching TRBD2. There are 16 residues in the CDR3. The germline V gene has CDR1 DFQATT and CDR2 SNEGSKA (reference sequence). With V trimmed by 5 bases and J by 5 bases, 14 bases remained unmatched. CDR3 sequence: CSALTLAGRLNNEQFF. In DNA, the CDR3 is TGCAGTGCTCTCACCTTAGCGGGACGACTTAACAATGAGCAGTTCTTC.

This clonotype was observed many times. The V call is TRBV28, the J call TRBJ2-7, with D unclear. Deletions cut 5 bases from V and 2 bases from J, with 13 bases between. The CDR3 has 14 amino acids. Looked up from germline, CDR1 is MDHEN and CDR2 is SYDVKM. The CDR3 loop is CASSETDGPYEQYF. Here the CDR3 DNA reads TGTGCCAGCAGTGAAACGGACGGACCCTACGAGCAGTACTTC.

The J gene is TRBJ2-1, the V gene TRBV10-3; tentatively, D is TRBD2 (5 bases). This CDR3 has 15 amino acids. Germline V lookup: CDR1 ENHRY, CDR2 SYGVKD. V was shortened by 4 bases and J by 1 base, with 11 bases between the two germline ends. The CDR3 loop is CAISAPSGSYNEQFF. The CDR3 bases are TGTGCCATCAGTGCCCCAAGCGGTTCCTACAATGAGCAGTTCTTC.